This T cell receptor beta chain was sequenced in a study of cytomegalovirus exposure and HLA in healthy donors. PCR involved 60 Vbeta and 13 Jbeta primers. Method: immunoSEQ multiplex PCR; TCRdb's copy keeps in-frame clones and lacks some. This table holds some 190,000 clones, roughly four fifths found once. In regard to this clone: Its specificity is not known.

The germline V gene encodes CDR1 SGHNT and CDR2 YYREEE (reference sequence). Trimming at V came to 4 bases and at J to 3 bases, leaving 2 bases not matched to a gene. The CDR3 runs 14 residues. Whole-study findings and limits: Earlier analysis looked at TCR beta V segments, and most were productive about 90% or about 30% of the time.

This clonotype originated in a woman aged 25 to 45 in good health and CMV-seropositive. The gene calls are TRBV5-4 and TRBJ2-5, with TRBD2 identical over 11 bases. Material for sequencing was PBMCs. This CDR3 is CASSTGLAEETQYF. The CDR3, as DNA: TGTGCCAGCAGCACGGGACTAGCGGAAGAGACCCAGTACTTC.